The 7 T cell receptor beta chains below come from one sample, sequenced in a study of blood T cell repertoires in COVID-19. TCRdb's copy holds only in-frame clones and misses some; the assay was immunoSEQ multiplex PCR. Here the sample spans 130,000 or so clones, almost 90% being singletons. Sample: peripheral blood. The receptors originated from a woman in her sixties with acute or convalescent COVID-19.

The CDR3 sequence: CAWGRGPDRSNEQFF. CDR3 in DNA: TGTGCCTGGGGGCGGGGGCCGGACCGGAGCAATGAGCAGTTCTTC. The chain links TRBV30 to TRBJ2-1, with TRBD2 as a possible D gene (7 bases). The germline gives CDR1 GTSNPN, CDR2 SVGIG (reference sequence). There are 15 residues in the CDR3. V lost 5 bases and J lost 6, with 20 bases in between. Together with reference TRBV30 and TRBJ2-1, the CDR3 gives the full variable domain: SQTIHQWPATLVQPVGSPLSLECTVEGTSNPNLYWYRQAAGRGLQLLFYSVGIGQISSEVPQNLSASRPQDRQFILSSKKLLLSDSGFYLCAWGRGPDRSNEQFFGPGTRLTVL.

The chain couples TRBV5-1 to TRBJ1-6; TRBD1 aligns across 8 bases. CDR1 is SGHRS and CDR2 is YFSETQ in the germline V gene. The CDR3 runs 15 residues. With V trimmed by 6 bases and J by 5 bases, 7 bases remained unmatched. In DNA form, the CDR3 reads TGCGCCAGCAAAACAGGGGGTACTGATAATTCACCCCTCCACTTT. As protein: CASKTGGTDNSPLHF.

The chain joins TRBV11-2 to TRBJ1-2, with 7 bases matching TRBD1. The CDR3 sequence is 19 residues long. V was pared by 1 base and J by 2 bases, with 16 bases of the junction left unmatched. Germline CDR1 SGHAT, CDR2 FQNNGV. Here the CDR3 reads CASSLVRTLGGTVNYGYTF. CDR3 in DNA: TGTGCCAGCAGCTTAGTTCGGACACTTGGGGGGACAGTCAACTATGGCTACACCTTC.

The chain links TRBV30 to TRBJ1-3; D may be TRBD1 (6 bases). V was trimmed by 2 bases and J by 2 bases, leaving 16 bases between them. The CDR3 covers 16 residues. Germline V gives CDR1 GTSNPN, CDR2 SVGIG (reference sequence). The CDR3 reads CAWSFTHRDAGNTIYF. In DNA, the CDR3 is TGTGCCTGGAGTTTTACCCACAGGGACGCTGGAAACACCATATATTTT.

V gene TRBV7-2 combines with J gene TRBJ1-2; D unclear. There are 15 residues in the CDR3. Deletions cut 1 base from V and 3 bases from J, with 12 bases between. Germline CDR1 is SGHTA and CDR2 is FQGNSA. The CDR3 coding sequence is TGTGCCAGCAGCTTAGTCGAGGGAGGCGACTATGGCTACACCTTC. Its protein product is CASSLVEGGDYGYTF. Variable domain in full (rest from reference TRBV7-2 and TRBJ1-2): GAGVSQSPSNKVTEKGKDVELRCDPISGHTALYWYRQSLGQGLEFLIYFQGNSAPDKSGLPSDRFSAERTGGSVSTLTIQRTQQEDSAVYLCASSLVEGGDYGYTFGSGTRLTVV.

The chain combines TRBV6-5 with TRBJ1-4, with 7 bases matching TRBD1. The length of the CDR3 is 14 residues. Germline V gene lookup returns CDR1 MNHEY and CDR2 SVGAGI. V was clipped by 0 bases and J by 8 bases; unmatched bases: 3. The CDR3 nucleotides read TGTGCCAGCAGTTACTCGAGGGGGCGGGAAAAACTGTTTTTT. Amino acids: CASSYSRGREKLFF.

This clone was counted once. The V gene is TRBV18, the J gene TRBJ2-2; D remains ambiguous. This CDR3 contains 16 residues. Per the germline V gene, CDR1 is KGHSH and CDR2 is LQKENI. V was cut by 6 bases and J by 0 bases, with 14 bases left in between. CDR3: CASSPPVGANTGELFF. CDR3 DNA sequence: TGTGCCAGCTCTCCCCCCGTAGGAGCGAACACCGGGGAGCTGTTTTTT.